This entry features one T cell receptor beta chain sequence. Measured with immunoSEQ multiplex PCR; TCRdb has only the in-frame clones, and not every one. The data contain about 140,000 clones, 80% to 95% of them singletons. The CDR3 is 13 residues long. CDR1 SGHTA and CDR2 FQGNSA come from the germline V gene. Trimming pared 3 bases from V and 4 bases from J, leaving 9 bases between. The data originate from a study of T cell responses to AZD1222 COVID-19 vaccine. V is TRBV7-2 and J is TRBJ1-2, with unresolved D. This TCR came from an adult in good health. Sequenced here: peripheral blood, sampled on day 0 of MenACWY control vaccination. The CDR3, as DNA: TGTGCCAGCAGCTTTGACGGACTCTATGGCTACACCTTC. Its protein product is CASSFDGLYGYTF.